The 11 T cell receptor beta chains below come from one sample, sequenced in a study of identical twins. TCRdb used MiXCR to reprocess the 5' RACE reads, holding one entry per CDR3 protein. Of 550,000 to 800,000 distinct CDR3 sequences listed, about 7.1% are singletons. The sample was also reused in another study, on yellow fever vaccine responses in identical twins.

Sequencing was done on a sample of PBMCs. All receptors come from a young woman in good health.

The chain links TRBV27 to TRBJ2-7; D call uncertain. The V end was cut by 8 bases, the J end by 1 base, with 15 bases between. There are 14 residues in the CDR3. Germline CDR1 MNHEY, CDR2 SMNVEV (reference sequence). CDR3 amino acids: CASRSQLQSYEQYF. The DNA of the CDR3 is TGTGCCAGCCGGTCGCAGCTACAGTCCTACGAGCAGTACTTC.

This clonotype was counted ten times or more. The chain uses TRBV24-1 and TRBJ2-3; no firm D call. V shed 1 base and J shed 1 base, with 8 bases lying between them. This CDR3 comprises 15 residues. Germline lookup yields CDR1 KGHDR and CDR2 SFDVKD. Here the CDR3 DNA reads TGTGCCACCAGTGATTTTAGGCAGGGCACAGATACGCAGTATTTT. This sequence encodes CATSDFRQGTDTQYF.

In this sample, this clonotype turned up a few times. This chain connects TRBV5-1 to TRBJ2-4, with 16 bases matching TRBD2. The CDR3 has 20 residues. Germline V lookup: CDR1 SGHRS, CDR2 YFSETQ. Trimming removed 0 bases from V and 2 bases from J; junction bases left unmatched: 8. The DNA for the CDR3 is TGCGCCAGCAGCTTGGCCAGCGGGACTAGCGGGGGGGCCACCAAAAACATTCAGTACTTC. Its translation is CASSLASGTSGGATKNIQYF.

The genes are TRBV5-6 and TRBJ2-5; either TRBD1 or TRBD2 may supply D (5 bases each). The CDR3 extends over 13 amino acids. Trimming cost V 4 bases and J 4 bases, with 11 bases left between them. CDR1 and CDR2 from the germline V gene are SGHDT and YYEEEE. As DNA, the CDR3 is TGTGCCAGCAGCGCCCGGGACCTAGAGACCCAGTACTTC. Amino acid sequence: CASSARDLETQYF.

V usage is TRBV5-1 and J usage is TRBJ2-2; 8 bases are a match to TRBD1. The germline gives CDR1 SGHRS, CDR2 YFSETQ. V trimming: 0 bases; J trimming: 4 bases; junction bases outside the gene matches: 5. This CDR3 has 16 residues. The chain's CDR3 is CASSLGTGHGTGELFF. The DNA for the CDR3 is TGCGCCAGCAGCTTGGGGACAGGGCACGGCACCGGGGAGCTGTTTTTT.

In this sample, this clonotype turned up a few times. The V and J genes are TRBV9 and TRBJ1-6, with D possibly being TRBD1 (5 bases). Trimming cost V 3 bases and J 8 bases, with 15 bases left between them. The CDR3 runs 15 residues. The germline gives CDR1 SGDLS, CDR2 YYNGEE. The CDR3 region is CASSASGVVDSPLHF. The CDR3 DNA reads TGTGCCAGCAGCGCTTCGGGGGTTGTGGATTCACCCCTCCACTTT. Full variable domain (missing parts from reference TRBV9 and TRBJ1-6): DSGVTQTPKHLITATGQRVTLRCSPRSGDLSVYWYQQSLDQGLQFLIQYYNGEERAKGNILERFSAQQFPDLHSELNLSSLELGDSALYFCASSASGVVDSPLHFGNGTRLTVT.

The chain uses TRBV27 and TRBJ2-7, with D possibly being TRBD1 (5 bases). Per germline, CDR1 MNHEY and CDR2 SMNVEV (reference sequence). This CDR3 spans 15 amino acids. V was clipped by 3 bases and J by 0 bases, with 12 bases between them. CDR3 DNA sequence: TGTGCCAGCAGTTTGGGGCGAGGAAACTCCTACGAGCAGTACTTC. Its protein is CASSLGRGNSYEQYF.

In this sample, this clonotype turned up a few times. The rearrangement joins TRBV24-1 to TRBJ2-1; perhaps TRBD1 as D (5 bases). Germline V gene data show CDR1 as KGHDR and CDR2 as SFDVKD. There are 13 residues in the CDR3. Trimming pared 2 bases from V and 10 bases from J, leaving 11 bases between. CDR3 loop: CATSDSARTEQFF. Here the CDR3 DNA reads TGTGCCACCAGTGATTCAGCCAGGACAGAGCAGTTCTTC.

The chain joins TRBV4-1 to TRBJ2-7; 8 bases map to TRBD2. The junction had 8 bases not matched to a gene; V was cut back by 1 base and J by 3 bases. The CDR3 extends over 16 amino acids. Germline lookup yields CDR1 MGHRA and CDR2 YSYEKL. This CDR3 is CASSQAENSGIYEQYF. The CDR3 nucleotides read TGCGCCAGCAGCCAAGCAGAGAATAGCGGGATCTACGAGCAGTACTTC.

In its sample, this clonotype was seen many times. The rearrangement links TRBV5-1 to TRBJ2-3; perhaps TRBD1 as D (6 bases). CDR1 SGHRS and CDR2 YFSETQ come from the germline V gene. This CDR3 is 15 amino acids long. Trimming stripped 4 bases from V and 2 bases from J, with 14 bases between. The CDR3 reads CASSREDSHTDTQYF. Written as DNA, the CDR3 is TGCGCCAGCAGCCGTGAGGACAGCCACACAGATACGCAGTATTTT.

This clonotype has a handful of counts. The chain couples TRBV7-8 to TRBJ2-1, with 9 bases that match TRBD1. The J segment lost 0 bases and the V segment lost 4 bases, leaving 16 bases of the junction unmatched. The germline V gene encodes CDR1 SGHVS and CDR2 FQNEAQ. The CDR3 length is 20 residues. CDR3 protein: CASSSNRGLLRESSYNEQFF. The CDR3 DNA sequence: TGTGCCAGCAGCTCCAACAGGGGGCTTTTGCGGGAGAGCTCCTACAATGAGCAGTTCTTC.